What follows describes a single T cell receptor beta chain. Its antigen remains unidentified. A second about 7 to 12 cycle PCR used barcoded and J-beta primers. The authors tagged each cDNA molecule using a template-switch adaptor with 12 random nucleotides. TCRdb called the 5' RACE reads again in MiXCR, with one record for every CDR3 protein. The table lists approximately 830,000 distinct CDR3 sequences, approximately 59% of them singletons. This record belongs to a study of blood T cells in healthy people across ages. V lost 2 bases and J lost 7, with 9 bases in between. Germline CDR1 MNHEY, CDR2 SVGAGI. CDR3 length: 13 amino acids. Healthy Caucasian individuals from Russia aged about 6 to 100 were enrolled as donors. Every sample yielded at least 6.5 million isolated PBMCs. General study results and limits: Older individuals had lower TCR beta diversity per million T cells (the decline was roughly linear).

The receptor was derived from a man younger than 45 in good health. The chain is built from TRBV6-5 and TRBJ2-1; tentatively, D is TRBD1 or TRBD2 (5 bases each). The sequenced sample was blood. The CDR3 sequence: CASSYGTSNEQFF. DNA for the CDR3: TGTGCCAGCAGTTACGGGACCAGTAATGAGCAGTTCTTC.